This T cell receptor beta chain is drawn from a study of blood T cell repertoires in COVID-19. Study context: Samples of COVID-19 (acute and convalescent) were obtained from the United States, Italy and Spain. T cells, B-cell-depleted T cells, or PBMCs provided the cDNA or gDNA that served as material.

Germline V gene data show CDR1 as MNHEY and CDR2 as SVGAGI. The CDR3 is 15 amino acids. The V and J ends lost 7 bases and 8 bases, in that order; junction bases with no gene match: 11. The authors' processing: Reference gene primer amplification yielded estimated nucleated cell counts. Sequencing used immunoSEQ multiplex PCR; TCRdb keeps in-frame clones, though not all of them. V, J and clone size derive from that table, while D and trimming were established from the DNA sequence. Here the sample spans 190,000 or so clones, around nine tenths being singletons. This sequence was found in a man aged 35 to 55 with acute or convalescent COVID-19. Material: peripheral blood. The V and J genes are TRBV6-5 and TRBJ1-3; 10 bases are shared with TRBD1. DNA of the CDR3: TGTGCCAGCACCTCCCGGACAGGGGGGTGGGACACCATATATTTT. This encodes CASTSRTGGWDTIYF.